These 29 T cell receptor beta chains originate from one sample sequenced in a study of cytomegalovirus exposure and HLA in healthy donors (TCRdb year 2017). Library preparation used the immunoSEQ multiplex PCR assay. A mixture of 60 forward primers for TCR Vbeta segments and 13 reverse primers for TCR Jbeta segments was used in the multiplex PCR. Drawn from immuneACCESS, this table holds only the in-frame rearrangements with V and J called that TCRdb kept. Clones are partly lost; checked studies trace under half to an unresolved V gene and leave the rest unexplained. Here the sample has 110,000 to 150,000 clones; around 85% occur a single time. The ten largest make up less than 1.5% of the sample. Sequenced sample: PBMCs. Receptor source: a female donor in good health and CMV-seronegative.

This chain uses TRBV5-6 with TRBJ2-7; TRBD2 aligns across 9 bases. The CDR3 is made up of 16 amino acids. Germline-derived CDR1 and CDR2 are SGHDT and YYEEEE. Germline trimming cut 2 bases from V and 0 bases from J; bases unmatched to any gene: 6. The CDR3 spells CASSFSSGTSSYEQYF. The DNA for the CDR3 is TGTGCCAGCAGCTTCTCTAGCGGGACGAGCTCCTACGAGCAGTACTTC.

The chain uses TRBV7-9 and TRBJ2-1, with D perhaps matching TRBD1 (6 bases). CDR3 length equals 13 residues. Germline V lookup: CDR1 SEHNR, CDR2 FQNEAQ (reference sequence). V was trimmed by 3 bases and J by 8 bases, leaving 11 bases between them. In DNA, the CDR3 is TGTGCCAGCAGCTTCCAGGACAGACATGAGCAGTTCTTC. This translates into CASSFQDRHEQFF. Variable domain in full (rest from reference TRBV7-9 and TRBJ2-1): DTGVSQNPRHKITKRGQNVTFRCDPISEHNRLYWYRQTLGQGPEFLTYFQNEAQLEKSRLLSDRFSAERPKGSFSTLEIQRTEQGDSAMYLCASSFQDRHEQFFGPGTRLTVL.

This clone was detected only a few times. This chain uses TRBV25-1 with TRBJ1-2; 7 nucleotides align to TRBD1. The V and J ends lost 2 bases and 4 bases, in that order; junction bases with no gene match: 4. The germline CDR1 and CDR2 sequences are MGHDK and SYGVNS. The CDR3 extends over 14 amino acids. CDR3 coding DNA: TGTGCCAGCAGTGAAGGGGACAGACTCTATGGCTACACCTTC. Protein product: CASSEGDRLYGYTF.

V gene TRBV7-3 combines with J gene TRBJ2-1, with D possibly matching TRBD2 (6 bases). Germline loops: CDR1 SGHTA, CDR2 FQGTGA. The CDR3 totals 13 residues. V lost 6 bases, J lost 9 bases, and 15 bases lay in between. CDR3 in DNA: TGTGCCAGCAGTTCAGGAGGGCCTGCTGAGCAGTTCTTC. This translates into CASSSGGPAEQFF.

This sequence joins TRBV15 and TRBJ2-3; D might be TRBD2 (6 bases). Trimming left V 1 base short and J 5 bases short, with 13 bases between. The CDR3 runs to 15 residues. Per the germline V gene, CDR1 is LNHNV and CDR2 is YYDKDF (reference sequence). CDR3 sequence reads: CATSRGRERGDTQYF. The CDR3 coding sequence is TGTGCCACCAGCAGAGGTCGGGAGCGAGGAGATACGCAGTATTTT.

The gene calls are TRBV6-5 and TRBJ1-5; D not resolved. The germline V gene encodes CDR1 MNHEY and CDR2 SVGAGI. V dropped 4 bases and J dropped 0 bases, with 7 bases sitting between them. The CDR3 spans 14 residues. CDR3: CASSSQDSNQPQHF. The CDR3 DNA reads as TGTGCCAGCAGTTCCCAGGATAGCAATCAGCCCCAGCATTTT.

The chain has TRBV13 and TRBJ2-7, with 12 bases matching TRBD2. CDR3 size: 17 residues. From germline, CDR1 is PRHDT and CDR2 FYEKMQ (reference sequence). Trimming cost V 4 bases and J 1 base; bases outside gene matches: 8. CDR3 residues: CASSSRLLAGGSYEQYF. In nucleotides, the CDR3 is TGTGCCAGCAGCTCCCGTCTACTAGCGGGGGGATCCTACGAGCAGTACTTC.

The chain is built from TRBV14 and TRBJ2-2, with TRBD1 matching 10 bases. Germline lookup yields CDR1 SGHDN and CDR2 FVKESK. Germline trimming cut 1 base from V and 5 bases from J; bases unmatched to any gene: 7. This CDR3 is 17 amino acids long. CDR3 protein: CASSQGRDRGRTGELFF. The CDR3 bases are TGTGCCAGCAGCCAAGGGCGGGACAGGGGAAGGACCGGGGAGCTGTTTTTT. Drawing the rest from reference TRBV14 and TRBJ2-2, the complete variable domain is EAGVTQFPSHSVIEKGQTVTLRCDPISGHDNLYWYRRVMGKEIKFLLHFVKESKQDESGMPNNRFLAERTGGTYSTLKVQPAELEDSGVYFCASSQGRDRGRTGELFFGEGSRLTVL.

Only a few counts were recorded for this clone. The rearrangement links TRBV27 to TRBJ2-1, with 11 bases identical to TRBD2. This CDR3 contains 15 residues. The germline CDR1 and CDR2 sequences are MNHEY and SMNVEV (reference sequence). V trimming: 6 bases; J trimming: 5 bases; junction bases outside the gene matches: 6. The DNA of the CDR3 is TGTGCCAGCAGCTCAATAGCGGGAGGGCACAATGAGCAGTTCTTC. Translating gives CASSSIAGGHNEQFF.

This chain links TRBV9 with TRBJ2-1; TRBD2 matches at 8 bases. Trimming at V came to 0 bases and at J to 2 bases, leaving 1 base not matched to a gene. Germline values: CDR1 SGDLS, CDR2 YYNGEE. The CDR3 totals 15 residues. CDR3 nucleotide sequence: TGTGCCAGCAGCGTAGCGGGAGGGCCCTACAATGAGCAGTTCTTC. Its translation: CASSVAGGPYNEQFF.

The chain employs TRBV2 and TRBJ1-4; D gene uncertain. Germline CDR1 and CDR2: SNHLY and FYNNEI. The CDR3 has 14 residues. V lost 9 bases, J lost 2 bases, and 13 bases lay in between. The DNA of the CDR3 is TGTGCCAGGGAGGAAAAATCCACTAATGAAAAACTGTTTTTT. Translating gives CAREEKSTNEKLFF.

Only one count was recorded for this clone. The V call is TRBV6-5, the J call TRBJ1-2; 9 bases agree with TRBD1. Trimming took 2 bases from V and 8 from J; bases not matched to a gene: 12. Per the germline V gene, CDR1 is MNHEY and CDR2 is SVGAGI. The CDR3 loop spans 16 amino acids. The CDR3 coding sequence is TGTGCCAGCAGTTACGGGGGGGGACAGGGTTCTCGGGGCTACACCTTC. It encodes CASSYGGGQGSRGYTF.

J is TRBJ2-7 and V is TRBV5-5, with D unclear. CDR3 length: 12 amino acids. The germline V gene has CDR1 SGHKS and CDR2 YYEKEE (reference sequence). Between the trimmed V and J ends, which lost 1 base and 9 bases, there was a span of 11 bases. In DNA form, the CDR3 reads TGTGCCAGCAGCTTGTACGTCGCAGGGCAGTACTTC. As protein: CASSLYVAGQYF.

This clone was found once. The chain uses TRBV27 and TRBJ1-1; 9 nucleotides match TRBD1. With 8 bases clipped from V and 5 bases from J, the junction kept 3 bases outside the gene matches. CDR1 MNHEY and CDR2 SMNVEV come from the germline V gene (reference sequence). The CDR3 spans 12 residues. The DNA for the CDR3 is TGTGCCAGCGGGACAGGGTGGACTGAAGCTTTCTTT. Translated, it gives CASGTGWTEAFF.

This clone has a handful of counts. The chain recombines TRBV7-9 with TRBJ2-6; TRBD2 matches at 11 bases. CDR1 and CDR2 from the germline V gene are SEHNR and FQNEAQ (reference sequence). Trimming took 5 bases from V and 0 from J; bases not matched to a gene: 6. This CDR3 region has 18 residues. This CDR3 reads CASSPATSGASGANVLTF. The CDR3 nucleotides read TGTGCCAGCAGCCCAGCGACTAGCGGGGCCTCTGGGGCCAACGTCCTGACTTTC.

This clone was counted once. The CDR3 region has the DNA TGTGCCAGCAGCTTGGGTAGCGGACCCTCCTACGAGCAGTACTTC. Translating it yields CASSLGSGPSYEQYF. The rearrangement uses TRBV11-2 and TRBJ2-7; the D gene is possibly TRBD2 (6 bases). Germline CDR1 reads SGHAT; CDR2 reads FQNNGV. Trimming removed 3 bases from V and 0 bases from J, with 12 bases in between. The CDR3 totals 15 residues.

The chain recombines TRBV5-1 with TRBJ2-3, with 10 bases identical to TRBD1. CDR3 length: 15 amino acids. Germline values: CDR1 SGHRS, CDR2 YFSETQ. After removal of 4 bases from V and 2 bases from J, the junction contained 4 bases not matched to a gene. In nucleotides, the CDR3 is TGCGCCAGCAGCACGACAGGGGGCTACACAGATACGCAGTATTTT. Residues: CASSTTGGYTDTQYF.

The chain uses TRBV5-4 and TRBJ2-1; maybe TRBD2 (5 bases). This CDR3 comprises 16 residues. V dropped 4 bases and J dropped 1 base, with 15 bases sitting between them. Looked up from germline, CDR1 is SGHNT and CDR2 is YYREEE (reference sequence). The CDR3 is CASSLPPRGSYNEQFF. DNA for the CDR3: TGTGCCAGCAGCCTCCCTCCCCGGGGATCCTACAATGAGCAGTTCTTC.

This clone was detected a few times. The V and J genes are TRBV2 and TRBJ2-7; weak D call: TRBD2 (5 bases). With 6 bases removed from V and 2 bases from J, the gap between germline ends came to 17 bases. This CDR3 comprises 15 residues. From germline, CDR1 is SNHLY and CDR2 FYNNEI. The CDR3: CASRDLVGSPYEQYF. In DNA form, the CDR3 reads TGTGCCAGCAGGGACTTAGTAGGCTCCCCCTACGAGCAGTACTTC. The full variable domain, completed using reference TRBV2 and TRBJ2-7, is EPEVTQTPSHQVTQMGQEVILRCVPISNHLYFYWYRQILGQKVEFLVSFYNNEISEKSEIFDDQFSVERPDGSNFTLKIRSTKLEDSAMYFCASRDLVGSPYEQYFGPGTRLTVT.

This clone was seen a handful of times. CDR3 region: CSAQIVHEQYF. Here the CDR3 DNA reads TGCAGTGCTCAGATCGTCCACGAGCAGTACTTC. This chain links TRBV20-1 with TRBJ2-7; no definite D call. The germline V gene has CDR1 DFQATT and CDR2 SNEGSKA (reference sequence). This CDR3 is 11 amino acids long. The V end lost 5 bases, the J end lost 5 bases, and 10 bases lay between the germline ends.

The chain carries TRBV28 and TRBJ1-1; D unresolved. The CDR3 totals 14 residues. Trimming pared 1 base from V and 7 bases from J, leaving 13 bases between. Germline V gene lookup returns CDR1 MDHEN and CDR2 SYDVKM. This chain's CDR3 is CASSLSSGRVEAFF. The CDR3 DNA reads TGTGCCAGCAGTTTATCTTCTGGGCGGGTTGAAGCTTTCTTT.

The CDR3 reads CSVERGQGPYEQYF. For the CDR3, the DNA is TGCAGCGTTGAACGGGGACAGGGACCCTACGAGCAGTACTTC. The gene calls are TRBV29-1 and TRBJ2-7; 9 positions match TRBD1. V lost 2 bases to trimming and J lost 2 bases; unmatched junction nucleotides: 4. The CDR3 consists of 14 residues. The germline V gene encodes CDR1 SQVTM and CDR2 ANQGSEA.

The rearrangement uses TRBV5-1 and TRBJ1-1, with D uncertain. The V end lost 0 bases, the J end lost 3 bases, and 9 bases lay between the germline ends. The CDR3 totals 14 residues. The germline CDR1 and CDR2 sequences are SGHRS and YFSETQ. CDR3 bases: TGCGCCAGCAGCTTGGTCACTTTGGACACTGAAGCTTTCTTT. This encodes CASSLVTLDTEAFF.

This rearrangement joins TRBV28 to TRBJ2-5; no definite D call. Germline CDR1 and CDR2: MDHEN and SYDVKM. Trimming pared 6 bases from V and 3 bases from J, leaving 11 bases between. This CDR3 has 13 residues. This CDR3 reads CASSDRLEETQYF. CDR3 in DNA: TGTGCCAGCAGCGATCGACTGGAAGAGACCCAGTACTTC.

The gene calls are TRBV5-1 and TRBJ2-1, with a possible D match to TRBD2 (5 bases). The CDR3 sequence is 14 residues long. V was trimmed by 7 bases and J by 0 bases, leaving 11 bases between them. Per germline, CDR1 SGHRS and CDR2 YFSETQ. The CDR3 region is CASGIGSSYNEQFF. The CDR3 region has the DNA TGCGCCAGCGGGATAGGGAGCTCCTACAATGAGCAGTTCTTC.

This clone has only a few counts. The chain recombines TRBV2 with TRBJ2-1, with D possibly TRBD1 on 5 matching bases. The V gene's germline CDR1 is SNHLY and CDR2 FYNNEI. This CDR3 spans 14 amino acids. Trimming cost V 5 bases and J 6 bases, with 14 bases left between them. The CDR3 sequence: CASSWQGEINEQFF. The CDR3 region has the DNA TGTGCCAGCAGTTGGCAGGGCGAAATCAATGAGCAGTTCTTC.

The chain employs TRBV6-5 and TRBJ1-5; D perhaps matches TRBD1 (6 bases). Germline V CDR1 and CDR2: MNHEY, SVGAGI. This CDR3 is 13 amino acids long. The V end lost 6 bases, the J end lost 3 bases, and 9 bases lay between the germline ends. The CDR3 DNA reads as TGTGCCAGCAGACAGGGTCTCAATCAGCCCCAGCATTTT. This gives the protein CASRQGLNQPQHF.

In this sample, this clone turned up a few times. This chain uses TRBV5-6 with TRBJ2-3, with TRBD2 as a possible D gene (5 bases). The V and J ends lost 0 bases and 1 base respectively, with 9 bases between them. The CDR3 runs to 15 residues. From germline, CDR1 is SGHDT and CDR2 YYEEEE. The CDR3 DNA is TGTGCCAGCAGCTTGGGAGGGTTAGGCACAGATACGCAGTATTTT. This sequence encodes CASSLGGLGTDTQYF.

This clone has only a few counts. V usage is TRBV28 and J usage is TRBJ1-1; 10 bases fit TRBD1. The CDR3 is 16 amino acids. Per the germline V gene, CDR1 is MDHEN and CDR2 is SYDVKM. Unmatched junction bases numbered 7, after V lost 6 bases and J lost 0 bases. This CDR3 reads CASSLRGTGVNTEAFF. The DNA for the CDR3 is TGTGCCAGCAGCCTTAGGGGGACAGGGGTGAACACTGAAGCTTTCTTT.